Listed below are T cell receptor beta chains from one sample, sequenced in a study of T cell responses to AZD1222 COVID-19 vaccine. Clones were read by immunoSEQ multiplex PCR, and TCRdb kept only the in-frame ones, dropping some. The table includes some 150,000 clones, 70% to 90% detected once. Sequenced here: peripheral blood, sampled after recovery from COVID-19. All receptors come from an adult who had recovered from COVID-19. Each CDR3 is given with its conserved first and last residue. The D gene is left open where the match is weak. Not every row has a clone size; where given, it reads once, few, many or a size class.

clone size | D gene | J gene | V gene | CDR3 protein | CDR3 DNA
. | . | TRBJ1-6 | TRBV7-6 | CASRLGAGNGNSPLHF | TGTGCCAGCAGACTAGGGGCAGGGAATGGTAATTCACCCCTCCACTTT
. | TRBD1 | TRBJ1-3 | TRBV3-1/TRBV3-2 | CASSQPAGQPISGNTIYF | TGTGCCAGCAGCCAACCCGCGGGACAGCCGATCTCTGGAAACACCATATATTTT
once | . | TRBJ1-2 | TRBV2 | CATRPGFANYGYTF | TGTGCCACCCGCCCAGGCTTCGCTAACTATGGCTACACCTTC
. | . | TRBJ2-1 | TRBV14 | CASSQPTSSGYNEQFF | TGTGCCAGCAGCCAACCGACTAGTTCCGGCTACAATGAGCAGTTCTTC
. | . | TRBJ1-1 | TRBV5-1 | CASSLDSYNGEAFF | TGCGCCAGCAGCTTGGACAGCTATAATGGTGAAGCTTTCTTT
few | TRBD2 | TRBJ2-3 | TRBV6-4 | CASSEVAGTTDTQYF | TGTGCCAGCAGTGAAGTAGCGGGGACCACAGATACGCAGTATTTT
. | . | TRBJ1-6 | TRBV5-4 | CASSLEQNNSPLHF | TGTGCCAGCAGCTTGGAGCAAAATAATTCACCCCTCCACTTT
. | . | TRBJ2-7 | TRBV5-6 | CASSLRGTYEQYF | TGTGCCAGCAGCTTAAGGGGAACCTACGAGCAGTACTTC
. | TRBD1 | TRBJ2-7 | TRBV28 | CASSLLQGANTYEQYF | TGTGCCAGCAGTTTACTGCAGGGGGCGAACACCTACGAGCAGTACTTC
. | . | TRBJ1-2 | TRBV29-1 | CSTQGLPSNNYGYTF | TGCAGCACCCAGGGACTGCCTTCAAATAACTATGGCTACACCTTC
. | TRBD2 | TRBJ2-5 | TRBV19 | CASSIAGVGQETQYF | TGTGCCAGTAGTATTGCGGGAGTCGGGCAAGAGACCCAGTACTTC
. | TRBD1 | TRBJ1-6 | TRBV5-6 | CASSFTGTGNSPLHF | TGTGCCAGCAGCTTTACCGGGACAGGGAATTCACCCCTCCACTTT
few | . | TRBJ2-1 | TRBV11-2 | CASSSGGPYNEQFF | TGTGCCAGCAGCTCCGGAGGGCCCTACAATGAGCAGTTCTTC
. | . | TRBJ2-3 | TRBV6-5 | CASSYDWDTDTQYF | TGTGCCAGCAGTTACGATTGGGACACAGATACGCAGTATTTT
. | . | TRBJ2-1 | TRBV7-2 | CASSVGLRNEQFF | TGTGCCAGCAGCGTAGGACTCCGCAATGAGCAGTTCTTC
once | . | TRBJ2-7 | TRBV3-1/TRBV3-2 | CASSPPGGPYEQYF | TGTGCCAGCAGCCCACCCGGGGGACCCTACGAGCAGTACTTC
. | . | TRBJ1-1 | TRBV19 | CASSEDRLKTEAFF | TGTGCCAGTAGTGAAGACAGGTTAAAAACTGAAGCTTTCTTT
. | . | TRBJ2-3 | TRBV5-8 | CASSLEWLSTDTQYF | TGTGCCAGCAGCTTAGAGTGGCTGAGCACAGATACGCAGTATTTT
. | TRBD1 | TRBJ1-1 | TRBV29-1 | CSASQGAAFF | TGCAGCGCGAGCCAGGGGGCAGCTTTCTTT
. | . | TRBJ1-2 | TRBV11-2 | CASSQVVVSHTF | TGTGCCAGCAGCCAGGTCGTGGTATCCCACACCTTC
. | TRBD2 | TRBJ2-4 | TRBV19 | CASSAGKNIQYF | TGTGCCAGCTCAGCGGGGAAAAACATTCAGTACTTC
. | . | TRBJ2-2 | TRBV7-7 | CASSLRTLGGSGELFF | TGTGCCAGCAGCTTAAGGACTCTCGGAGGGTCCGGGGAGCTGTTTTTT
. | . | TRBJ1-2 | TRBV25-1 | CASSHDTNYGYTF | TGTGCCAGCAGTCACGACACGAACTATGGCTACACCTTC
once | TRBD1 | TRBJ1-2 | TRBV19 | CATGGTGTVRGYTF | TGTGCCACAGGGGGTACAGGGACGGTTAGGGGCTACACCTTC
. | . | TRBJ1-4 | TRBV6-5 | CASRALQGPGEKLFF | TGTGCCAGCAGGGCCCTACAGGGACCGGGTGAAAAACTGTTTTTT
. | TRBD2 | TRBJ2-7 | TRBV7-3 | CASSRGTSGSTNTYEQYF | TGTGCCAGCAGCAGGGGGACTAGCGGGAGTACAAACACCTACGAGCAGTACTTC
. | . | TRBJ1-3 | TRBV5-4 | CASSLDGQRKNTIYF | TGTGCCAGCAGCTTGGACGGACAGCGAAAAAACACCATATATTTT
. | . | TRBJ1-5 | TRBV29-1 | CSVEKQENQPQHF | TGCAGCGTTGAAAAACAGGAGAATCAGCCCCAGCATTTT
. | . | TRBJ1-1 | TRBV10-1 | CASSESNGNTEAFF | TGCGCCAGCAGTGAGTCGAACGGGAACACTGAAGCTTTCTTT
. | . | TRBJ1-1 | TRBV7-2 | CASSSSLNTEAFF | TGTGCCAGCAGCTCGAGTCTGAACACTGAAGCTTTCTTT
. | TRBD1 | TRBJ1-2 | TRBV10-3 | CAIKGGDYGYTF | TGTGCCATCAAAGGGGGCGACTATGGCTACACCTTC
. | . | TRBJ1-6 | TRBV2 | CASRDYLSSPLHF | TGTGCCAGCAGGGACTACCTCAGTTCACCCCTCCACTTT
. | . | TRBJ1-4 | TRBV5-4 | CASSVTETEKLFF | TGTGCCAGCAGCGTGACAGAGACTGAAAAACTGTTTTTT
few | TRBD1 | TRBJ2-5 | TRBV28 | CASSSQGAGSMWRETQYF | TGTGCCAGCAGTTCCCAGGGGGCGGGAAGCATGTGGAGGGAGACCCAGTACTTC
. | . | TRBJ1-3 | TRBV7-2 | CASSLVTDSGNTIYF | TGTGCCAGCAGCTTAGTTACCGACTCTGGAAACACCATATATTTT
. | . | TRBJ2-7 | TRBV5-6 | CASSLDGAYEQYF | TGTGCCAGCAGCTTGGATGGTGCCTACGAGCAGTACTTC
. | . | TRBJ1-1 | TRBV4-2 | CASSQVGGGRIGVNTEAFF | TGTGCCAGCAGCCAAGTAGGAGGAGGGAGGATTGGGGTGAACACTGAAGCTTTCTTT
. | TRBD1 | TRBJ2-1 | TRBV11-3 | CASSRDRAGSPFF | TGTGCCAGCAGCAGAGACAGGGCCGGCTCCCCGTTCTTC
. | . | TRBJ1-5 | TRBV24-1 | CATSAGGNQPQHF | TGTGCCACCAGTGCAGGGGGCAATCAGCCCCAGCATTTT
. | TRBD2 | TRBJ2-3 | TRBV13 | CASSLGGGARDTDTQYF | TGTGCCAGCAGCTTAGGCGGGGGGGCGCGTGACACAGATACGCAGTATTTT
. | . | TRBJ2-1 | TRBV4-2 | CASSHQGRLYNEQFF | TGTGCCAGCAGCCATCAGGGCAGGCTCTACAATGAGCAGTTCTTC
. | . | TRBJ2-1 | TRBV2 | CARGPDEQFF | TGTGCCAGGGGACCTGATGAGCAGTTCTTC
. | . | TRBJ2-3 | TRBV29-1 | CSVDQGIDTQYF | TGCAGCGTTGACCAGGGGATAGATACGCAGTATTTT
. | TRBD1 | TRBJ2-2 | TRBV4-2 | CASSDRVVSGELFF | TGTGCCAGCAGCGACAGGGTGGTCTCCGGGGAGCTGTTTTTT
few | . | TRBJ1-1 | TRBV2 | CASSELSEMTEAFF | TGTGCCAGCAGTGAATTGTCAGAGATGACTGAAGCTTTCTTT
. | TRBD1 | TRBJ1-5 | TRBV5-1 | CASSSGQGSYQPQHF | TGCGCCAGCAGCTCGGGACAGGGCTCCTATCAGCCCCAGCATTTT
. | . | TRBJ2-3 | TRBV9 | CASSVAEPSTDTQYF | TGTGCCAGCAGCGTAGCAGAACCCAGCACAGATACGCAGTATTTT
. | . | TRBJ1-2 | TRBV4-2 | CASSQGVNYGYTF | TGTGCCAGCAGCCAAGGTGTAAACTATGGCTACACCTTC
. | . | TRBJ1-2 | TRBV5-1 | CASSLVTASNGYTF | TGCGCCAGCAGCTTGGTGACCGCCTCCAATGGCTACACCTTC
. | . | TRBJ1-1 | TRBV28 | CATVDVYTEAFF | TGTGCCACCGTAGACGTTTACACTGAAGCTTTCTTT
. | . | TRBJ2-2 | TRBV7-9 | CASSPGRGSGELFF | TGTGCCAGCAGCCCCGGAAGGGGAAGCGGGGAGCTGTTTTTT
. | . | TRBJ2-7 | TRBV7-9 | CASSLGAWDEQYF | TGTGCCAGCAGCTTAGGGGCCTGGGACGAGCAGTACTTC
. | . | TRBJ2-3 | TRBV7-3 | CASSLATTDTQYF | TGTGCCAGCAGCTTGGCAACGACAGATACGCAGTATTTT
. | . | TRBJ1-1 | TRBV6-2/TRBV6-3 | CASSYGRNTEAFF | TGTGCCAGCAGTTACGGGAGGAACACTGAAGCTTTCTTT